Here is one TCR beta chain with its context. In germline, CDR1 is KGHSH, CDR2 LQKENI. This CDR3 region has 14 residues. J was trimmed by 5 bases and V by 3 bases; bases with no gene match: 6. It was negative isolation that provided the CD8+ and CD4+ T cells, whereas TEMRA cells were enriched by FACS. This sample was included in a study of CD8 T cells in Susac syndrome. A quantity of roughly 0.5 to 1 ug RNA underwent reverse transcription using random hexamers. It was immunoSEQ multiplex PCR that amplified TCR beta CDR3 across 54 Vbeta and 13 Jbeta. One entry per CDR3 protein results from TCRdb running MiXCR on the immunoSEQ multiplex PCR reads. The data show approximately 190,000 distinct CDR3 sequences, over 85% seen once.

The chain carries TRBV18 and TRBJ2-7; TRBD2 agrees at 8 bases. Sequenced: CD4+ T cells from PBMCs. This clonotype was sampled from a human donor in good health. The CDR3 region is CASSPPGGTDEQYF. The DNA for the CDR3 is TGTGCCAGCTCACCGCCGGGAGGGACGGACGAGCAGTACTTC.